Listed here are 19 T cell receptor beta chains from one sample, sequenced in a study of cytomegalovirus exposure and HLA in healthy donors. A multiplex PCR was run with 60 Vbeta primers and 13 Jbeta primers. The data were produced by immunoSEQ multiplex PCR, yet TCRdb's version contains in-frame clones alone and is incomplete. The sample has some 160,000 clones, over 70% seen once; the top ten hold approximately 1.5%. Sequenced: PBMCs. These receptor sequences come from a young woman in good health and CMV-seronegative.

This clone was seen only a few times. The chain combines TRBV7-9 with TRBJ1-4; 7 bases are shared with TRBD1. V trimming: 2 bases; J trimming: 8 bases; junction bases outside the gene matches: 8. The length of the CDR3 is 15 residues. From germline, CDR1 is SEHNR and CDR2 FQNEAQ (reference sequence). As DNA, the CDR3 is TGTGCCAGCAGCTTATCTTTGGGACAGAGAGAAAAACTGTTTTTT. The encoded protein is CASSLSLGQREKLFF.

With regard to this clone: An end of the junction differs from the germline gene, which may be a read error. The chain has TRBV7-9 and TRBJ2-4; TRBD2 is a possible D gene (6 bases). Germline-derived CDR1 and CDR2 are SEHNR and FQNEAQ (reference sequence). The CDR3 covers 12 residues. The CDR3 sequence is CSSSRRGVIQYF. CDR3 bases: TGTTCCAGCAGCCGTCGCGGGGTCATTCAGTACTTC.

CDR3 nucleotide sequence: TGCGCCAGCCTTGAGGGTAGTGACGACACTGAAGCTTTCTTT. Translation gives CASLEGSDDTEAFF. The chain uses TRBV10-1 and TRBJ1-1; D unresolved. Trimming pared 8 bases from V and 3 bases from J, leaving 16 bases between. CDR3 length equals 14 residues. Germline loops: CDR1 WNHNN, CDR2 SYGVQD (reference sequence).

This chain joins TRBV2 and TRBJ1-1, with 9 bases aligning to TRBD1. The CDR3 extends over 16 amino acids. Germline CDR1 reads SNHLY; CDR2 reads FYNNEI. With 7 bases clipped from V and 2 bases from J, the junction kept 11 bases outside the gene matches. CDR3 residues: CASKYATGGENTEAFF. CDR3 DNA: TGTGCCAGCAAGTACGCAACAGGGGGCGAAAACACTGAAGCTTTCTTT.

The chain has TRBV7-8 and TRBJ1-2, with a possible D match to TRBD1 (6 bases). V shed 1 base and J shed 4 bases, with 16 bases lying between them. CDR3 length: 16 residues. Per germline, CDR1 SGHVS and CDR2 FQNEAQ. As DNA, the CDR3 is TGTGCCAGCAGCTTAGGCTTCAGGGGTCTCGGCTATGGCTACACCTTC. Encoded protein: CASSLGFRGLGYGYTF.

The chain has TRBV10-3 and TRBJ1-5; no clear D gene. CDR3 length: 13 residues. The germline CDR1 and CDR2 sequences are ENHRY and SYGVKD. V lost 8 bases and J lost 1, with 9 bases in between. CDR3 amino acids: CAIQKESNQPQHF. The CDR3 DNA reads TGTGCCATCCAGAAGGAGAGCAATCAGCCCCAGCATTTT.

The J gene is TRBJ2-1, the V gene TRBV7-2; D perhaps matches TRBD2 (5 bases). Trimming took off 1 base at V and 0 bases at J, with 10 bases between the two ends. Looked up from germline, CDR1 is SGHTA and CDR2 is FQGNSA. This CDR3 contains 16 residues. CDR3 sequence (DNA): TGTGCCAGCAGCTTAGGACTACTGAGCTCCTACAATGAGCAGTTCTTC. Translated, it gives CASSLGLLSSYNEQFF.

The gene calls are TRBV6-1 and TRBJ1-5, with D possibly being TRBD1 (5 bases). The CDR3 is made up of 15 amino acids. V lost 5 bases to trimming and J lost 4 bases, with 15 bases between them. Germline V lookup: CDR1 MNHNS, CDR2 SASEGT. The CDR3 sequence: CASSQQVGRNQPQHF. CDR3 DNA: TGTGCCAGCAGTCAACAGGTTGGGCGAAATCAGCCCCAGCATTTT.

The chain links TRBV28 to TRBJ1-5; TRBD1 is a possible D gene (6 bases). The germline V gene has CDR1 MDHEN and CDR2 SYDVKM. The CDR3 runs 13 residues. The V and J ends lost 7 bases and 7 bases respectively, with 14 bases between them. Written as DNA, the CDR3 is TGTGCCAGCAATCTACAGGGTTGGCAGCCCCAGCATTTT. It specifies CASNLQGWQPQHF.

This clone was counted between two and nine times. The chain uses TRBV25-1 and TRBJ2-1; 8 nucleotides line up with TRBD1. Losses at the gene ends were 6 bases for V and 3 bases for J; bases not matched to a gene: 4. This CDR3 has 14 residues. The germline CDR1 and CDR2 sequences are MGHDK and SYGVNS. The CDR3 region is CASRPGGVYNEQFF. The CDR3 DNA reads TGTGCCAGCAGACCAGGGGGCGTCTACAATGAGCAGTTCTTC.

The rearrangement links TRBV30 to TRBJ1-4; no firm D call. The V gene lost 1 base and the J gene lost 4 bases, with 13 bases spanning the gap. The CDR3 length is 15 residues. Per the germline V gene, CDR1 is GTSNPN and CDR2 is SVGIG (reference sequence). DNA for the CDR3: TGTGCCTGGAGTGGATTGGAGGAAATTAATGAAAAACTGTTTTTT. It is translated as CAWSGLEEINEKLFF.

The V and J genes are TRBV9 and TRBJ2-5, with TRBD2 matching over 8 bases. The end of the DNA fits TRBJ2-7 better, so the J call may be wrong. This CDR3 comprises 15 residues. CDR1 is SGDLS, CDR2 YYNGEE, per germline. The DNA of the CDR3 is TGTGCCAGCAGCGTAGAGAGCGGGGGATCTTACGAGCAGTACTTC. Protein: CASSVESGGSYEQYF.

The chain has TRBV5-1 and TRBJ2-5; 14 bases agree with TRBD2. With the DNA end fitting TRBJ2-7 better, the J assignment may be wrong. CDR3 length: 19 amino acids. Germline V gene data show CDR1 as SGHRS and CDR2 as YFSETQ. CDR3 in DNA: TGCGCCAGCAGCTACCAAGGGACTAGCGGGGGCCTGGGGGGCTACGAGCAGTACTTC. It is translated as CASSYQGTSGGLGGYEQYF.

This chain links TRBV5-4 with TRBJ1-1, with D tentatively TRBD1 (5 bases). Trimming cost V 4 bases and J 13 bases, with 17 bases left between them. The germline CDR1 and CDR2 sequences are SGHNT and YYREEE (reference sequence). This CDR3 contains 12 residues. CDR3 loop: CASSLDRLGGFF. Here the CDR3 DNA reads TGTGCCAGCAGCCTGGACCGCTTGGGGGGTTTCTTT. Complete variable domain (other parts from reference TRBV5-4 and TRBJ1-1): ETGVTQSPTHLIKTRGQQVTLRCSSQSGHNTVSWYQQALGQGPQFIFQYYREEENGRGNFPPRFSGLQFPNYSSELNVNALELDDSALYLCASSLDRLGGFFGQGTRLTVV.

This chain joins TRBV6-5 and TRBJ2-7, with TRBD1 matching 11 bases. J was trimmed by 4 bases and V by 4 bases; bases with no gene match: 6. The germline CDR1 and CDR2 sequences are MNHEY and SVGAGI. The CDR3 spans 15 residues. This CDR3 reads CASSSTGTGGYEQYF. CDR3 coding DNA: TGTGCCAGCAGTTCCACCGGGACAGGGGGGTACGAGCAGTACTTC.

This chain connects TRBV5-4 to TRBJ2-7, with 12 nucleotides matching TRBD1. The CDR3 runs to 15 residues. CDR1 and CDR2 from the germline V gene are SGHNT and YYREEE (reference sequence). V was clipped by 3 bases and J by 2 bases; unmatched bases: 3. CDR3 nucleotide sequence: TGTGCCAGCAGCTCCCGGGACAGGGGGCCCTACGAGCAGTACTTC. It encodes CASSSRDRGPYEQYF.

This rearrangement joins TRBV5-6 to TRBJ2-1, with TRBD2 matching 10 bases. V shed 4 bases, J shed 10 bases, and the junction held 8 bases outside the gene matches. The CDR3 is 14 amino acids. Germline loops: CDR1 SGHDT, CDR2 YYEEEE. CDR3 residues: CASSRPNSGGEQFF. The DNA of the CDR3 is TGTGCCAGCAGCCGACCAAATAGCGGGGGGGAGCAGTTCTTC.

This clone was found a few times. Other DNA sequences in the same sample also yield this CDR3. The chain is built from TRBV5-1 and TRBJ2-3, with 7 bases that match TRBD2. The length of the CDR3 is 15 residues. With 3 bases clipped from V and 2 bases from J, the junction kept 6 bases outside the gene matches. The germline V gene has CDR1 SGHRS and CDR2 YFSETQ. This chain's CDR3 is CASSSSGGVTDTQYF. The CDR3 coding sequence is TGCGCCAGCAGCTCGAGTGGGGGGGTCACAGATACGCAGTATTTT.

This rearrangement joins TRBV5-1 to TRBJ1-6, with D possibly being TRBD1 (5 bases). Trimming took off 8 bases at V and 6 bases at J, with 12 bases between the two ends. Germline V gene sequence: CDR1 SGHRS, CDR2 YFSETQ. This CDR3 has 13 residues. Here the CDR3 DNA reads TGCGCCAGAAGCCGTGGGGCTAATTCACCCCTCCACTTT. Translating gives CARSRGANSPLHF.